This note documents a single T cell receptor (beta chain) sequence. This record comes from a study of cytomegalovirus exposure and HLA in healthy donors. Trimming stripped 4 bases from V and 2 bases from J, with 15 bases between. CDR3 size: 15 residues. Germline V CDR1 and CDR2: GTSNPN, SVGIG (reference sequence). The PCR contained 60 Vbeta and 13 Jbeta primers. Assay used: immunoSEQ multiplex PCR; TCRdb lists only in-frame clones, some missing. The sample lists 150,000 to 200,000 clones; about three quarters were seen once. Despite likely unrecorded immune exposures, the donors were nominally healthy at the time of sampling.

The sequence came from a female donor in good health and CMV-seronegative. The genes are TRBV30 and TRBJ1-5, with D possibly matching TRBD1 (5 bases). The sample comprised PBMCs. CDR3 region: CAWTPNRGGNQPQHF. DNA of the CDR3: TGTGCCTGGACCCCGAATAGGGGTGGCAATCAGCCCCAGCATTTT.